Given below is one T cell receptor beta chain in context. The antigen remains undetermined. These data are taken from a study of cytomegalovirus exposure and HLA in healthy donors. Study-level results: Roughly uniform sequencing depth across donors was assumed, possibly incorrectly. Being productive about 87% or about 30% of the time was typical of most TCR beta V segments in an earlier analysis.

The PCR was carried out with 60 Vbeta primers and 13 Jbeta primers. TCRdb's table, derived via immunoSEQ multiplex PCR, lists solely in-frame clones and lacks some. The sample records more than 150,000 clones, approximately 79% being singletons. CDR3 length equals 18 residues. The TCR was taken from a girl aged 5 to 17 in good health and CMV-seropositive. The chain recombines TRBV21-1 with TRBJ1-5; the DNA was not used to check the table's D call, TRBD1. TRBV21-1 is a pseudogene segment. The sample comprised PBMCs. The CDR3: CASSKGRDRRSSNQPQHF. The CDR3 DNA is TGTGCCAGCAGCAAAGGCCGAGACAGGAGATCTAGCAATCAGCCCCAGCATTTT.